This note documents a single T cell receptor beta chain sequence. What this receptor recognizes is not known. No much larger clone exists at a distance of one base, and base qualities are not known. These data are taken from a study of blood T cell repertoires in COVID-19 (dated by TCRdb to the early 2020s). Turning to the overall study: Samples from collaborators originated in the United States, Italy and Spain and spanned both the acute and convalescent phases of COVID-19. The repertoires were made available in a free public database intended to serve as a resource for research on the immune response to SARS-CoV-2. Samples were obtained from the ongoing ImmuneRACE study (first 160 participants) and from roughly 1,300 subjects provided by 6 global collaborators. Where available, HLA class I and class II types were taken from metadata supplied by the sample provider and were not determined by assay-based typing. The material from the prospective study consisted of cDNA or gDNA derived from T cells, B-cell-depleted T cells, or PBMCs. Subjects who had been exposed to COVID-19, were actively infected with it, or had recovered from it provided the deeply sampled blood TCRbeta repertoires that made up the dataset. Nearly every sample came with metadata listing a de-identified subject ID, COVID-19 status, age in years and sex.

V was cut back by 2 bases and J by 5 bases, leaving a gap of 9 bases between them. Spanning cysteine to phenylalanine, the CDR3 consists of 13 amino acids. The entry retains the CDR3 DNA only, 39 bases that are in frame from base 1. The germline V gene encodes CDR1 SEHNR and CDR2 FQNEAQ (reference sequence). The immunoSEQ Assay, a bias-controlled multiplex PCR, was used to amplify TCRbeta CDR3 regions from genomic DNA. The study's own analysis went as follows. Within the assay, amplification of reference gene primers was used to estimate how many nucleated cells each sample contained. To quantify the absolute abundance of each unique TCRbeta CDR3 rearrangement, sequence reads were collapsed and filtered. For each sample, productive Simpson clonality was calculated as the square root of Simpson's diversity index over productive rearrangements. Sourced from immuneACCESS, this table was stored by TCRdb with only in-frame sequences that have V and J called. A share of the clones is absent; for the studies checked, an unresolved V gene accounts for under half, and the remainder has no known explanation. That table is the source of V, J and clone size, and D and trimming were worked out from the DNA. The sample contains roughly 230,000 clones, about 83% of them found a single time. 4% of the sample goes to the ten largest clones.

Study-wide conclusions, independent of this receptor: The quantity of clinical and demographic metadata differed by source and by participant and was supplied without curation.

Collaborating institutions collected whole blood in K2EDTA tubes following their own protocols. Collaborator samples were shipped for TCRbeta analysis as frozen whole blood, isolated PBMCs, or DNA extracted from either sample type. The sequence was obtained from a man aged 50 to 59 with acute or convalescent COVID-19. Sequencing was carried out using peripheral blood. The rearrangement joined TRBV7-9 to TRBJ1-1, with the D gene too uncertain to name. The CDR3 region reads CASSLWSETEAFF. The sequenced DNA: TGTGCCAGCAGCTTATGGAGTGAGACTGAAGCTTTCTTT.